This T cell receptor (beta chain) derives from a study of PD-1 blockade in classical Hodgkin lymphoma. Overall study: With a 2-week interval, patients received intravenous nivolumab at 3 mg/kg.

Produced via immunoSEQ multiplex PCR; TCRdb's table is partial and in-frame only. The sample holds around 19,000 clones, roughly 73% seen once. Every one of the patients relapsed after autologous stem cell transplantation (brentuximab vedotin exposure was variable). Germline V gives CDR1 MNHNS, CDR2 SASEGT. V was clipped by 2 bases and J by 6 bases, with 14 bases between them. The CDR3 has 15 residues. The specimen was peripheral blood mononuclear cells (PBMCs), collected before the second cycle of nivolumab. This chain uses TRBV6-1 with TRBJ2-1, with a tentative D call TRBD1 (5 bases). This sequence originates from a human donor with classical Hodgkin lymphoma. CDR3 residues: CASSELLAGPNEQFF. CDR3 nucleotide sequence: TGTGCCAGCAGTGAACTCTTGGCAGGGCCCAATGAGCAGTTCTTC.